The text below deals with one T cell receptor beta chain. The antigen it recognizes is unknown. No per-base quality is available; no much larger clone lies one base away. The sample originates from a study of blood T cell repertoires in COVID-19 (dated by TCRdb to the early 2020s). Describing the broader study: Samples covering the acute and convalescent phases of COVID-19 were provided by collaborators in the United States, Italy and Spain. The prospective study material was composed of cDNA or gDNA derived from T cells, B-cell-depleted T cells, or PBMCs. The dataset comprised deeply sampled blood TCRbeta repertoires from subjects exposed to, actively infected with, or recovered from COVID-19. A freely available public database, intended as a resource for researchers studying the immune response to SARS-CoV-2, is where the repertoires were released. The samples were drawn from two sources: the first 160 participants of the ongoing ImmuneRACE study, and 1,000 to 1,500 subjects contributed by 6 global collaborators. A de-identified subject ID, COVID-19 status, age in years and sex were almost always included in the sample metadata. HLA class I and class II types, where available, came from metadata supplied by the sample provider rather than from assay-based typing.

TCRbeta CDR3 regions were amplified from genomic DNA using the immunoSEQ Assay, a bias-controlled multiplex PCR. The authors' pipeline ran thus. The number of nucleated cells in each sample was estimated by amplification of reference gene primers within the assay. Sequence reads were collapsed and filtered to measure the absolute abundance of every unique TCRbeta CDR3 rearrangement. For each sample, productive Simpson clonality was calculated by taking the square root of Simpson's diversity index across productive rearrangements. TCRdb obtained this table from immuneACCESS and retained in-frame rearrangements with V and J assigned. These tables miss some clones; where compared with another copy, unresolved V genes account for less than half of the shortfall, and the remainder is unexplained. V, J and clone size are those of that table, while D and trimming were read from the DNA. This sample is represented by under 250,000 clones; 89% of them were singletons. Around 6.9% of the sample is held by the ten biggest clonotypes.

The germline ends are 14 bases apart after V is trimmed by 2 bases and J by 0 bases. The CDR3, cysteine through phenylalanine, is 16 amino acids long. Only the CDR3 DNA stays, 48 bases, in frame from base 1. CDR1 and CDR2, per the germline V gene, are MNHEY and SVGAGI. Study-wide conclusions, independent of this receptor: The quantity of clinical and demographic metadata differed by source and by participant and was supplied without curation.

Another Seattle source contributed samples from volunteer blood donors who had recovered from COVID-19. Whole blood was collected in K2EDTA tubes by collaborating institutions according to the institutions' own protocols. For TCRbeta analysis, collaborator samples were shipped as frozen whole blood, as isolated PBMCs, or as DNA extracted from either sample type. The receptor chain draws on TRBV6-5 and TRBJ2-7, with TRBD2 tentatively as D gene (5 bases match). The receptor was derived from a man aged 55 to 69 who had recovered from COVID-19. Sequencing input: peripheral blood. The DNA is as follows: TGTGCCAGCAGTTACCAGCCGTCGGGAACCTCCTACGAGCAGTACTTC. Translated, this is CASSYQPSGTSYEQYF.